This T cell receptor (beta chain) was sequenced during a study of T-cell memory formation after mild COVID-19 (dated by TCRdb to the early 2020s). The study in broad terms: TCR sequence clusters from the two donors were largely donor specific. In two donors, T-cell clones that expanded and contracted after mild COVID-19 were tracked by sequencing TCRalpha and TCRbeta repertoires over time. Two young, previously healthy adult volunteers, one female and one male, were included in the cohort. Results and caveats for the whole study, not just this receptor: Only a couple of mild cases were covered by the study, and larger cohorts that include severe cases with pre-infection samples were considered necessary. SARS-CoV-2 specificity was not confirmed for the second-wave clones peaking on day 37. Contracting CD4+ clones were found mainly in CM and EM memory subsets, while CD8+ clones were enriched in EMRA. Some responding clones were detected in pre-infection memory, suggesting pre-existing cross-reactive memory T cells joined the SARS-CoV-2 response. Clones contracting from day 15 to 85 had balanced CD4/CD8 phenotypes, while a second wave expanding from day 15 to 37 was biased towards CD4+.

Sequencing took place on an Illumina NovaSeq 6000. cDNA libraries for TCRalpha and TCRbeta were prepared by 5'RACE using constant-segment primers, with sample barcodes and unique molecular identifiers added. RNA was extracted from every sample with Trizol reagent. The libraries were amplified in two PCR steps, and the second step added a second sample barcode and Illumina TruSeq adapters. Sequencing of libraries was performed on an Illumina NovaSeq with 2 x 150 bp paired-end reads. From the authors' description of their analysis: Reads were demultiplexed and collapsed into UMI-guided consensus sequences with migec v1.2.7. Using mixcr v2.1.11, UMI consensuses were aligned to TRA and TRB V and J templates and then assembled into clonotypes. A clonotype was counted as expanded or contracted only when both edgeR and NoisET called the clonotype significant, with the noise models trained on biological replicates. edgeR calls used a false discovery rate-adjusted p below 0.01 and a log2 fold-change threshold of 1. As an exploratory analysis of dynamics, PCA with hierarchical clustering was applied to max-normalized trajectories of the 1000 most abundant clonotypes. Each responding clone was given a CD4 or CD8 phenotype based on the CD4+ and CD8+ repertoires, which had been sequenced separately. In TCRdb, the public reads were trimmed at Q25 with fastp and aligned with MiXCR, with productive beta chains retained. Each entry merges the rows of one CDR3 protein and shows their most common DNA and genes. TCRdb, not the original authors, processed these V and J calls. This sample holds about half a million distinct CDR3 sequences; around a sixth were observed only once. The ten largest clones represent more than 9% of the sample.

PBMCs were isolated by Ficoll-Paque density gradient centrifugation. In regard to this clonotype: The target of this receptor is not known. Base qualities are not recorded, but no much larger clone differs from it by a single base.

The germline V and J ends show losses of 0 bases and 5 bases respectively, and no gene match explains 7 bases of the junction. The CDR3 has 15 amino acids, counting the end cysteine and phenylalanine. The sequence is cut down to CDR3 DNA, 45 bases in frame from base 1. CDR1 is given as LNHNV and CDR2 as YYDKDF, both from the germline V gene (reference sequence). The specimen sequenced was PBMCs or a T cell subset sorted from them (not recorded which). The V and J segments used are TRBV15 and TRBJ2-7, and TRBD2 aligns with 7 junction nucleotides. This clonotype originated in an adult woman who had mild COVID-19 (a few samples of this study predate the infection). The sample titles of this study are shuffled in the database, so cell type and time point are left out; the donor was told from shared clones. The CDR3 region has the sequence CATSRDPGGENEQYF. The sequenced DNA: TGTGCCACCAGCAGAGATCCTGGGGGGGAAAACGAGCAGTACTTC.